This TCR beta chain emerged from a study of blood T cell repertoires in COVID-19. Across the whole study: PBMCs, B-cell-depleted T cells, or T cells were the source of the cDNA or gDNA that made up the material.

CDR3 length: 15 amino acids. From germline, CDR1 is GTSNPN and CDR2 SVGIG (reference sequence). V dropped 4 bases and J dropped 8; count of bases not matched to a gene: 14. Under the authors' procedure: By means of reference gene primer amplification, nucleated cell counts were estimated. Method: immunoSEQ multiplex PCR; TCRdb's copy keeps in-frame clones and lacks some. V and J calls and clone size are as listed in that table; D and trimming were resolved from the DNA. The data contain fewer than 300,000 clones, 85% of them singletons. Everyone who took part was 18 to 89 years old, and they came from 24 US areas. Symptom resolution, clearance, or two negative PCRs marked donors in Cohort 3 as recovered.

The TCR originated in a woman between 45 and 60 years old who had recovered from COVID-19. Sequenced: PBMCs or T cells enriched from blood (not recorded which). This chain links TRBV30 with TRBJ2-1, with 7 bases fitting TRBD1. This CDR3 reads CAWNQQGLLRYEQFF. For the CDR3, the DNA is TGTGCCTGGAACCAACAGGGGCTATTAAGATATGAGCAGTTCTTC.